The entry below gives a single TCR beta chain sequence along with its context. Its specificity is unknown. Assay runs were performed at deep level. Authors' data handling: Without quality scores, immunoSEQ junctional reads could not be filtered like full-length reads. Method: immunoSEQ multiplex PCR; TCRdb's copy keeps in-frame clones and lacks some. Clone size and the V and J calls come from that table; the DNA yielded D and trimming. Among approximately 2.4 million clones listed, 95% were seen once. This sample stems from a study of shared clonotypes between healthy human individuals. General study findings and limits: Lower generation probabilities were found for non-shared clonotypes than for those shared by all four donors. The sharing of 4.5% to 6.5% of naive CD4 clonotypes was seen across a handful of donors.

Trimming took 3 bases from V and 6 from J, leaving 12 bases between them. Germline V gives CDR1 SGHRS, CDR2 YFSETQ. The CDR3 has 14 residues. The TCR originated in a young man in good health. The specimen sequenced was naive CD4+ T cells sorted from blood. As to subset: CD45RA+ positively selected. This chain uses TRBV5-1 with TRBJ2-2; D might be TRBD1 (6 bases). The CDR3 coding sequence is TGCGCCAGCAGCTGGGACACCGGTTCCGGGGAGCTGTTTTTT. Translating gives CASSWDTGSGELFF.